This T cell receptor beta chain stems from a study of T-cell reconstitution after alpha-beta-depleted transplantation in children. Study-level findings and limits: Reports say that about two months after transplant, the alpha-beta T cells came out of several hundred graft clones that had expanded. At one year after transplant, newly produced T cells mostly accounted for T-cell counts and diversity. The high TCRbeta diversity at day 60 in some patients came from surviving recipient T cells and thymic progenitors.

Unique molecular identifiers were incorporated when the TCRbeta library was constructed. TCRdb used MiXCR to reprocess the PCR reads, holding one entry per CDR3 protein. The sample holds 60,000 to 85,000 distinct CDR3 sequences; over 15% are singletons and the top ten take about half. This clonotype was detected only a few times. The antigen is unknown. V dropped 2 bases and J dropped 4 bases, with 12 bases sitting between them. Germline CDR1 is SGHRS and CDR2 is YFSETQ. This CDR3 has 14 residues. The sample here was PBMCs, mostly from graft donor cells, taken 360 days after TCRalphabeta/CD19-depleted stem cell transplant. The chain joins TRBV5-1 to TRBJ2-5, with D perhaps matching TRBD1 or TRBD2 (5 bases each). The sequence derives from a male patient aged 2-15 years who had a stem cell transplant for acute lymphoblastic leukemia, so the T cells may come from the graft donor. This CDR3 is CASSFRDRLETQYF. For the CDR3, the DNA is TGCGCCAGCAGCTTCCGGGACCGCTTAGAGACCCAGTACTTC. Filled out from reference TRBV5-1 and TRBJ2-5, the complete variable domain reads KAGVTQTPRYLIKTRGQQVTLSCSPISGHRSVSWYQQTPGQGLQFLFEYFSETQRNKGNFPGRFSGRQFSNSRSEMNVSTLELGDSALYLCASSFRDRLETQYFGPGTRLLVL.